These 17 T cell receptor beta chains came from one sample sequenced in a study of technical replicates of blood from a handful of donors. Method: immunoSEQ multiplex PCR; TCRdb's copy keeps in-frame clones and lacks some. The repertoire consists of tens of thousands of clones, with about 95% occurring once and the leading ten covering over 0.2%. The sample comprised T cells isolated from PBMCs. The receptors shown here come from a human donor in good health.

The V gene is TRBV27, the J gene TRBJ1-4; no clear D gene. CDR3 length: 13 amino acids. V dropped 3 bases and J dropped 7 bases, with 9 bases sitting between them. The germline CDR1 and CDR2 sequences are MNHEY and SMNVEV (reference sequence). The CDR3 DNA sequence: TGTGCCAGCAGTTTGAGGGTGGGTGAAAAACTGTTTTTT. It translates to CASSLRVGEKLFF. Drawing the rest from reference TRBV27 and TRBJ1-4, the complete variable domain is EAQVTQNPRYLITVTGKKLTVTCSQNMNHEYMSWYRQDPGLGLRQIYYSMNVEVTDKGDVPEGYKVSRKEKRNFPLILESPSPNQTSLYFCASSLRVGEKLFFGSGTQLSVL.

This chain uses TRBV30 with TRBJ1-2, with 7 bases lining up with TRBD1. Germline CDR1 is GTSNPN and CDR2 is SVGIG (reference sequence). V trimming: 2 bases; J trimming: 0 bases; junction bases outside the gene matches: 9. The CDR3 runs 16 residues. The CDR3 here is CAWSPWTGTANYGYTF. The CDR3 nucleotides are TGTGCCTGGAGTCCATGGACAGGAACTGCTAACTATGGCTACACCTTC. The variable domain in full, with the rest retrieved from reference TRBV30 and TRBJ1-2, is SQTIHQWPATLVQPVGSPLSLECTVEGTSNPNLYWYRQAAGRGLQLLFYSVGIGQISSEVPQNLSASRPQDRQFILSSKKLLLSDSGFYLCAWSPWTGTANYGYTFGSGTRLTVV.

The chain combines TRBV19 with TRBJ2-5; a possible D gene is TRBD1 (6 bases). The CDR3 is made up of 14 amino acids. Germline V lookup: CDR1 LNHDA, CDR2 SQIVND (reference sequence). With 3 bases removed from V and 1 base from J, the gap between germline ends came to 9 bases. The CDR3, as DNA: TGTGCCAGTAGTATTCAGGGGCGCCAAGAGACCCAGTACTTC. As protein: CASSIQGRQETQYF.

The chain is built from TRBV9 and TRBJ2-1; D is possibly TRBD1 (6 bases). The CDR3 runs to 20 residues. Germline V lookup: CDR1 SGDLS, CDR2 YYNGEE. The V end was cut by 0 bases, the J end by 4 bases, with 26 bases between. CDR3 DNA sequence: TGTGCCAGCAGCGTAGGGGGAGACAGGCCCCGGCACGGTGGGTACAATGAGCAGTTCTTC. This sequence encodes CASSVGGDRPRHGGYNEQFF.

The chain is built from TRBV7-9 and TRBJ2-6, with no clear D. From germline, CDR1 is SEHNR and CDR2 FQNEAQ (reference sequence). Between the trimmed V and J ends, which lost 3 bases and 8 bases, there was a span of 8 bases. The CDR3 is 13 residues long. The CDR3 loop is CASSFDSPNVLTF. The DNA of the CDR3 is TGTGCCAGCAGCTTCGATAGTCCCAACGTCCTGACTTTC.

The J gene is TRBJ2-7, the V gene TRBV5-4; TRBD2 agrees at 9 bases. The length of the CDR3 is 15 residues. Germline CDR1 and CDR2: SGHNT and YYREEE (reference sequence). V lost 0 bases to trimming and J lost 5 bases; unmatched junction nucleotides: 6. The CDR3 loop reads CASSLGPSGADEQYF. The CDR3 DNA is TGTGCCAGCAGCTTGGGGCCTAGCGGGGCCGACGAGCAGTACTTC.

The J gene is TRBJ2-5, the V gene TRBV6-4; TRBD2 agrees at 7 bases. The junction had 7 bases not matched to a gene; V was cut back by 4 bases and J by 2 bases. Germline V gives CDR1 MRHNA, CDR2 SNTAGT. The CDR3 loop spans 15 amino acids. The CDR3 is CASSVVAGQQETQYF. The DNA of the CDR3 is TGTGCCAGCAGTGTAGTAGCGGGCCAACAAGAGACCCAGTACTTC.

CDR3 sequence reads: CASSYSRGGSTDTQYF. The CDR3 DNA is TGTGCCAGCAGCTACTCTAGGGGGGGCAGCACAGATACGCAGTATTTT. This sequence joins TRBV14 and TRBJ2-3; the D gene is possibly TRBD2 (7 bases). The V gene's germline CDR1 is SGHDN and CDR2 FVKESK. V dropped 5 bases and J dropped 0 bases, with 15 bases sitting between them. The CDR3 is 16 residues long.

The chain employs TRBV4-1 and TRBJ2-1; the D is unclear. Germline V gives CDR1 MGHRA, CDR2 YSYEKL. The CDR3 consists of 14 residues. V dropped 3 bases and J dropped 8 bases, with 14 bases sitting between them. The DNA of the CDR3 is TGCGCCAGCAGCCATCAGACTGGCCGGGATGAGCAGTTCTTC. It encodes CASSHQTGRDEQFF.

The CDR3 here is CASSLSYEQYF. The CDR3 DNA reads as TGTGCCAGCAGCCTTAGCTACGAGCAGTACTTC. This chain uses TRBV7-8 with TRBJ2-7, with D hard to call. Germline values: CDR1 SGHVS, CDR2 FQNEAQ. V was clipped by 5 bases and J by 3 bases, with 5 bases between them. This CDR3 comprises 11 residues.

A note on this clone: Different DNA sequences within this sample yield the same CDR3. The chain combines TRBV18 with TRBJ1-5; TRBD1 is a possible D gene (6 bases). Germline values: CDR1 KGHSH, CDR2 LQKENI. The length of the CDR3 is 13 residues. Deletions cut 3 bases from V and 5 bases from J, with 8 bases between. DNA of the CDR3: TGTGCCAGCTCACCGGGGGCGGATCAGCCCCAGCATTTT. This encodes CASSPGADQPQHF.

CDR3 sequence reads: CASSWTGENEQYF. CDR3 sequence (DNA): TGCGCCAGCAGCTGGACAGGGGAAAACGAGCAGTACTTC. V and J are TRBV5-1 and TRBJ2-7; 9 bases are a match to TRBD1. The CDR3 contains 13 residues. The J segment lost 5 bases and the V segment lost 3 bases, leaving 3 bases of the junction unmatched. Germline CDR1 reads SGHRS; CDR2 reads YFSETQ.

This clone was recorded a few times. This chain links TRBV6-4 with TRBJ1-5, with D perhaps TRBD1 (6 bases). The V end was cut by 3 bases, the J end by 9 bases, with 12 bases between. The CDR3 totals 13 residues. Germline loops: CDR1 MRHNA, CDR2 SNTAGT. The CDR3 DNA follows: TGTGCCAGCAGTGAGGGACACCCCGGGCCCCAGCATTTT. It is translated as CASSEGHPGPQHF.

V and J are TRBV9 and TRBJ1-3, with D maybe TRBD1 (6 bases). The CDR3 consists of 15 residues. Trimming removed 1 base at V and 2 bases at J, with 10 bases between. The germline V gene has CDR1 SGDLS and CDR2 YYNGEE. CDR3 amino acids: CASSVTGSPGNTIYF. The CDR3 bases are TGTGCCAGCAGCGTAACAGGGTCGCCTGGAAACACCATATATTTT.

The chain carries TRBV5-4 and TRBJ1-2, with D possibly being TRBD1 (5 bases). Deletions cut 0 bases from V and 1 base from J, with 7 bases between. From germline, CDR1 is SGHNT and CDR2 YYREEE (reference sequence). The CDR3 sequence is 14 residues long. The chain's CDR3 is CASSLGQNNYGYTF. Written as DNA, the CDR3 is TGTGCCAGCAGCTTGGGACAGAATAACTATGGCTACACCTTC.

This clone was observed once. The rearrangement joins TRBV25-1 to TRBJ2-1; 8 bases are a match to TRBD1. Germline CDR1 is MGHDK and CDR2 is SYGVNS. This CDR3 is built from 14 residues. After removal of 5 bases from V and 7 bases from J, the junction contained 7 bases not matched to a gene. CDR3 sequence (DNA): TGTGCCAGCAGTTCCCCGGACAGGGCGAATGAGCAGTTCTTC. Translated: CASSSPDRANEQFF.

In DNA, the CDR3 is TGTGCCAGCAGCGGATCGACTAGACATGAGCAGTTCTTC. Its translation: CASSGSTRHEQFF. The chain employs TRBV7-3 and TRBJ2-1, with a weak D call TRBD2 (6 bases). Trimming removed 5 bases at V and 8 bases at J, with 13 bases between. Germline loops: CDR1 SGHTA, CDR2 FQGTGA. This CDR3 is 13 amino acids long.